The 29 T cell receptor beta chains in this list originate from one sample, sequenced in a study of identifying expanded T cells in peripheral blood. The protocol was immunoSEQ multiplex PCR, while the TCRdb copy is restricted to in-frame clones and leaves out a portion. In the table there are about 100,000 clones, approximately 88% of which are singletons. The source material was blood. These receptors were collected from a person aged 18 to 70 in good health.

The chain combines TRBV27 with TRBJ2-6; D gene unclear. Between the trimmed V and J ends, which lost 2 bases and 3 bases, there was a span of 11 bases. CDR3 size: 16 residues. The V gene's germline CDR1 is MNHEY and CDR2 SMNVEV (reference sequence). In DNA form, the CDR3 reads TGTGCCAGCAGTTTAATAGAGGCCCATGGGGCCAACGTCCTGACTTTC. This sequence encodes CASSLIEAHGANVLTF.

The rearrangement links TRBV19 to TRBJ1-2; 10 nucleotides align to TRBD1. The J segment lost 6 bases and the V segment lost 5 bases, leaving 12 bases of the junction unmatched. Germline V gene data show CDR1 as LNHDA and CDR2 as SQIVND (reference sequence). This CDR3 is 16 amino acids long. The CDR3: CASSLTGTGVIHGYTF. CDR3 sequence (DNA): TGTGCCAGTAGTCTGACCGGGACAGGGGTTATCCATGGCTACACCTTC. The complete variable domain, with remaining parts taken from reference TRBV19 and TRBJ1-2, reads DGGITQSPKYLFRKEGQNVTLSCEQNLNHDAMYWYRQDPGQGLRLIYYSQIVNDFQKGDIAEGYSVSREKKESFPLTVTSAQKNPTAFYLCASSLTGTGVIHGYTFGSGTRLTVV.

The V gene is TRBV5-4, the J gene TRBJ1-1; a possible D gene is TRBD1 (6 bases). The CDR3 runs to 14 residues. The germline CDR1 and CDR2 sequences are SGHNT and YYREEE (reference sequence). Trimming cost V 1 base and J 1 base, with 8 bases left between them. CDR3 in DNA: TGTGCCAGCAGCTTGTTGGGGGCGAACACTGAAGCTTTCTTT. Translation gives CASSLLGANTEAFF.

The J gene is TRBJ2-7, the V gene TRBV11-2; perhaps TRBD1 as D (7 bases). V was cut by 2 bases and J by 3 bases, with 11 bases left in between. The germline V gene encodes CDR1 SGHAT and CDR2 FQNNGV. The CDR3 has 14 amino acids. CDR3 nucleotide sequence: TGTGCCAGCAGCTTACAGGGGGGATTCTACGAGCAGTACTTC. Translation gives CASSLQGGFYEQYF.

CDR3 sequence (DNA): TGCGCCAGCAGCTTGGCCACGGCTCCGGGGAACACTGAAGCTTTCTTT. It codes for CASSLATAPGNTEAFF. This rearrangement joins TRBV5-1 to TRBJ1-1; D gene ambiguous. The CDR3 is made up of 16 amino acids. Trimming removed 0 bases at V and 1 base at J, with 13 bases between. Germline lookup yields CDR1 SGHRS and CDR2 YFSETQ. Full variable domain (missing parts from reference TRBV5-1 and TRBJ1-1): KAGVTQTPRYLIKTRGQQVTLSCSPISGHRSVSWYQQTPGQGLQFLFEYFSETQRNKGNFPGRFSGRQFSNSRSEMNVSTLELGDSALYLCASSLATAPGNTEAFFGQGTRLTVV.

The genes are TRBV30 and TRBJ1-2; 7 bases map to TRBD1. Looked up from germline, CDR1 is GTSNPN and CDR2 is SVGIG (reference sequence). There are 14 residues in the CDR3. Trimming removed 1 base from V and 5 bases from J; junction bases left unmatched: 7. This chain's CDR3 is CAWSDQGVGYGYTF. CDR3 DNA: TGTGCCTGGAGTGACCAGGGGGTGGGGTATGGCTACACCTTC.

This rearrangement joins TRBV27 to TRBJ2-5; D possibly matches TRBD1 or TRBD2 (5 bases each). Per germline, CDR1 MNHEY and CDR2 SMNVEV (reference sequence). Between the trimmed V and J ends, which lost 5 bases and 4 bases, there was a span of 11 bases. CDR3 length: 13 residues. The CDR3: CASSPSGAETQYF. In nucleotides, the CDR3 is TGTGCCAGCAGTCCCTCCGGGGCAGAGACCCAGTACTTC.

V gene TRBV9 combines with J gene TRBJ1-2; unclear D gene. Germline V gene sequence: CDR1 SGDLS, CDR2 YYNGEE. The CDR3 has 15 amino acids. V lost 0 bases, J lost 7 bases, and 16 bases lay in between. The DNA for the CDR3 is TGTGCCAGCAGCGTAGATCAAGTAGGTCGGGGTGGCTACACCTTC. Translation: CASSVDQVGRGGYTF.

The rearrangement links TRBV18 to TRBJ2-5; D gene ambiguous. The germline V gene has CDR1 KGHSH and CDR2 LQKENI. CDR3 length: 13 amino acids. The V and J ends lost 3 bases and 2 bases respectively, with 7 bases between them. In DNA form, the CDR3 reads TGTGCCAGCTCACCGGGTAAACAAGAGACCCAGTACTTC. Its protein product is CASSPGKQETQYF.

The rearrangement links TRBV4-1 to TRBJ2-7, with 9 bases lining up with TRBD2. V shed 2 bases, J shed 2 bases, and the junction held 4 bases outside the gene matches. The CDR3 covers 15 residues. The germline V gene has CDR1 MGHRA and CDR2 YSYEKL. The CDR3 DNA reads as TGCGCCAGCAGCCAACTAGCGGGGACTACCTACGAGCAGTACTTC. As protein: CASSQLAGTTYEQYF.

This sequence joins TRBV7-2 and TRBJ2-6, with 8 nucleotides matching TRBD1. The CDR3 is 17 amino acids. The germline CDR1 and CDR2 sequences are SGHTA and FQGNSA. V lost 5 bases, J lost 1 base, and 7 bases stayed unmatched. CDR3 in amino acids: CASSRTGSKSGANVLTF. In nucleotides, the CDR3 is TGTGCCAGCAGCCGGACAGGGAGCAAATCTGGGGCCAACGTCCTGACTTTC.

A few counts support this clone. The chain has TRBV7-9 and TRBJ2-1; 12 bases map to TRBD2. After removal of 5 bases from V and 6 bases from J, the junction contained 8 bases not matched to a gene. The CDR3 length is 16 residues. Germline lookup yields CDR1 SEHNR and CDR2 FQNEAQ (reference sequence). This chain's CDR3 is CASSPRGLAGLNEQFF. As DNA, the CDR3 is TGTGCCAGCAGCCCCCGGGGACTAGCGGGCCTCAATGAGCAGTTCTTC.

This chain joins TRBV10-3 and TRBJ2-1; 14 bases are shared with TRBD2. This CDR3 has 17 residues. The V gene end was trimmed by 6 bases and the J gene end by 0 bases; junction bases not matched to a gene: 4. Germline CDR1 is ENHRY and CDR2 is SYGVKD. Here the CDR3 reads CAISRGLAGVSYNEQFF. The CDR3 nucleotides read TGTGCCATCAGCCGGGGACTAGCGGGAGTCTCCTACAATGAGCAGTTCTTC.

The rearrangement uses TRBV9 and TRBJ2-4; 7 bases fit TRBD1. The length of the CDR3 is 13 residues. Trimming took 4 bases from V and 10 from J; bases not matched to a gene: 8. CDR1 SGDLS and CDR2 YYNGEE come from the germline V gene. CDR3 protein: CASSPRDSLIQYF. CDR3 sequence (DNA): TGTGCCAGCAGCCCCCGGGACAGCCTAATTCAGTACTTC.

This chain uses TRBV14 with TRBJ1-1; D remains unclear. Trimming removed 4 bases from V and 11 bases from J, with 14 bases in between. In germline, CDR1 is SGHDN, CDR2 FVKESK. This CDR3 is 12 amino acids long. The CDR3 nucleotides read TGTGCCAGCAGCCCCGCAAGGAACGCCGCTTTCTTT. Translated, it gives CASSPARNAAFF.

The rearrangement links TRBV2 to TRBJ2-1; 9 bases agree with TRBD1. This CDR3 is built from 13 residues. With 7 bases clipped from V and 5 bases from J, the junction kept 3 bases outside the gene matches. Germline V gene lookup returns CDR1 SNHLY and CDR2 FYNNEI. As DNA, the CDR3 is TGTGCCAGCATCGGACAGGGGAACAATGAGCAGTTCTTC. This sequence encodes CASIGQGNNEQFF.

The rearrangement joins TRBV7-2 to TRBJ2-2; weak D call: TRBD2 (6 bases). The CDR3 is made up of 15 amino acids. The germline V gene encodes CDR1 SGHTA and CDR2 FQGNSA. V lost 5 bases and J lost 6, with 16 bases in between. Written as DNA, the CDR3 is TGTGCCAGCAGCCCGGGACCTACGGGGGCCGGGGAGCTGTTTTTT. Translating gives CASSPGPTGAGELFF.

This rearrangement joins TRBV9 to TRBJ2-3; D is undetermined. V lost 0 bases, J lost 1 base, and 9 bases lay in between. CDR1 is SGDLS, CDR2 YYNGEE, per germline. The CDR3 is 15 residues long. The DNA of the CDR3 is TGTGCCAGCAGCGTAGGAGGTAAAGGCACAGATACGCAGTATTTT. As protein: CASSVGGKGTDTQYF. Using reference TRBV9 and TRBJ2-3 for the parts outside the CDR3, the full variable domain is DSGVTQTPKHLITATGQRVTLRCSPRSGDLSVYWYQQSLDQGLQFLIQYYNGEERAKGNILERFSAQQFPDLHSELNLSSLELGDSALYFCASSVGGKGTDTQYFGPGTRLTVL.

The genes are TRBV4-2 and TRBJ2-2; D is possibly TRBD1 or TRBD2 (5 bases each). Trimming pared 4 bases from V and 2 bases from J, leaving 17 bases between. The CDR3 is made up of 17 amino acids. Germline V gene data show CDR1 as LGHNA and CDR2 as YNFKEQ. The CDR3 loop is CASSRTVGPTNTGELFF. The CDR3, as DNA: TGTGCCAGCAGCCGAACTGTGGGACCTACTAACACCGGGGAGCTGTTTTTT.

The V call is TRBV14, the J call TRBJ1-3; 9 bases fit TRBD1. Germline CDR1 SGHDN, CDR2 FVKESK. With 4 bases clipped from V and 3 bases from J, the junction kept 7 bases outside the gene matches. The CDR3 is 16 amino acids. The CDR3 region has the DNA TGTGCCAGCAGCCGACTCCGACAGGGGGTTGGAAACACCATATATTTT. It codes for CASSRLRQGVGNTIYF.

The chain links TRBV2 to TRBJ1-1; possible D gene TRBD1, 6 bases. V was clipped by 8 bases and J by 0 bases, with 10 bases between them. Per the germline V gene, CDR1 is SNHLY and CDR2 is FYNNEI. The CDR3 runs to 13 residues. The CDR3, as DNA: TGTGCCAGCCAGGGACAAATGAACACTGAAGCTTTCTTT. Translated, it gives CASQGQMNTEAFF.

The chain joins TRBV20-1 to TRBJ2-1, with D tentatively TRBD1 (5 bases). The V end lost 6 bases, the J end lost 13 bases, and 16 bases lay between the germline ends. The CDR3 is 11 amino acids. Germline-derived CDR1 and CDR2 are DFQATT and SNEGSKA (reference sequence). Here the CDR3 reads CSAPETAYQFF. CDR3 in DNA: TGCAGTGCCCCGGAGACAGCGTACCAGTTCTTC.

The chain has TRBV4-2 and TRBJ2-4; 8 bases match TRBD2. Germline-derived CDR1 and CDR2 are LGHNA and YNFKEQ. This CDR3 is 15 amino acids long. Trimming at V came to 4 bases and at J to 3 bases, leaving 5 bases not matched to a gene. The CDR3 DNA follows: TGTGCCAGCAGCCCCCTCCGGGAGGGCAAAAACATTCAGTACTTC. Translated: CASSPLREGKNIQYF.

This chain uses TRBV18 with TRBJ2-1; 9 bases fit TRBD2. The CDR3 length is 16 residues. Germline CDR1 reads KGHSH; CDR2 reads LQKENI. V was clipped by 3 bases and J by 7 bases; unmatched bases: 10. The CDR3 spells CASSPMASGILNEQFF. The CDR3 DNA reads TGTGCCAGCTCACCTATGGCTAGCGGGATCTTAAATGAGCAGTTCTTC.

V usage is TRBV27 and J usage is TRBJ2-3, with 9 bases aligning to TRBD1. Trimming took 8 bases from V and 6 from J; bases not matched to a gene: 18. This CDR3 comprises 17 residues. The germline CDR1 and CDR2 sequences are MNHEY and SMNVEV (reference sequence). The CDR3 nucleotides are TGTGCCAGCTGCTCGCAGGTTACAGGGGGCGTCGCGGATACGCAGTATTTT. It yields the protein CASCSQVTGGVADTQYF.

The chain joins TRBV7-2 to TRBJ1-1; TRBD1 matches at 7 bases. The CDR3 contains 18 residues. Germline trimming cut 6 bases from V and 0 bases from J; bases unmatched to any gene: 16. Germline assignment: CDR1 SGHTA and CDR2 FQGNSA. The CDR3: CASSPHLTGAIMNTEAFF. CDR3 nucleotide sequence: TGTGCCAGCAGTCCACACCTTACAGGGGCGATAATGAACACTGAAGCTTTCTTT. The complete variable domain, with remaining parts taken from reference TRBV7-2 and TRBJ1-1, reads GAGVSQSPSNKVTEKGKDVELRCDPISGHTALYWYRQSLGQGLEFLIYFQGNSAPDKSGLPSDRFSAERTGGSVSTLTIQRTQQEDSAVYLCASSPHLTGAIMNTEAFFGQGTRLTVV.

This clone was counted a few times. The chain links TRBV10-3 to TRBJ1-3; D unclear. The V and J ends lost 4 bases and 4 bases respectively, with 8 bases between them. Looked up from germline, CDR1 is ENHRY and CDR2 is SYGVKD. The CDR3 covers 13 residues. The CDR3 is CAISAVFGNTIYF. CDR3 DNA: TGTGCCATCAGTGCAGTCTTCGGAAACACCATATATTTT.

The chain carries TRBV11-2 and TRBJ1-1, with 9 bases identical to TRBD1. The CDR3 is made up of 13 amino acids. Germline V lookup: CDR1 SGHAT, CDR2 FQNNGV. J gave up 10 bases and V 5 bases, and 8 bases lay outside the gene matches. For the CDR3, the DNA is TGTGCCAGCAGCCAAGGACAGGGGAAGGGAGCTTTCTTT. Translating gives CASSQGQGKGAFF.

CDR3 amino acids: CAWTPGGEKLFF. In DNA form, the CDR3 reads TGTGCCTGGACCCCGGGAGGGGAAAAACTGTTTTTT. The chain recombines TRBV30 with TRBJ1-4; D gene ambiguous. The V gene's germline CDR1 is GTSNPN and CDR2 SVGIG (reference sequence). CDR3 size: 12 residues. V dropped 4 bases and J dropped 8 bases, with 11 bases sitting between them.